This T cell receptor (beta chain) was recovered during a study of tumor-infiltrating lymphocytes in primary liver carcinoma. Study-wide background: Staged T1-T3 N0M0, the tumors had sizes that ranged from roughly 4 to 10 cm across.

This clonotype was counted a single time. A much larger clonotype is one base distant, so this may be a read error. This CDR3 region has 14 residues. Trimming at V came to 10 bases and at J to 6 bases, leaving 6 bases not matched to a gene. Germline V lookup: CDR1 MNHEY, CDR2 SVGEGT. TCR beta cDNA was made from approximately 500 ng total RNA with a constant-region primer. Generation of the TCR beta libraries relied on three nested multiplex PCR rounds using slightly modified ARM-PCR. In the first two PCR rounds, TRBV1-TRBV30 forward primers were paired with a C-beta reverse primer, and each round lasted about 9 cycles. Via MiXCR, TCRdb re-called the multiplex PCR reads, giving one row per CDR3 protein. The sample records approximately 300,000 distinct CDR3 sequences, approximately 65% being singletons. Unsorted whole blood served as the source of blood RNA, and germline DNA was extracted as well.

This chain joins TRBV6-2 or TRBV6-3 and TRBJ2-1; TRBD2 aligns across 13 bases. The TCR was taken from a man between 40 and 49 years old with primary liver carcinoma and hepatitis B virus infection. Sequences were obtained from peripheral blood. The CDR3 region is CANRTSGRPNEQFF. CDR3 nucleotide sequence: TGTGCCAACAGGACTAGCGGGAGACCCAATGAGCAGTTCTTC.